A selection of T cell receptor beta chains follows, all from one sample in a study of blood T cell repertoires in COVID-19. Using immunoSEQ multiplex PCR, the repertoire was profiled, and TCRdb retains in-frame clones only, with some absent. The top ten hold roughly 4.5% of the sample, which has approximately 220,000 clones, around 86% seen once. Sample: peripheral blood. The receptors were gathered from a man aged 50 to 59 with acute or convalescent COVID-19. Each CDR3 is given with its conserved first and last residue. D genes are given only for firm matches. Clone sizes are given selectively: once, few, many, or a class where the clone is expanded.

v_gene	j_gene	abundance	d_gene	CDR3aa	CDR3nt
TRBV19	TRBJ1-4	NA	TRBD1	CASNGPGQGNEKLFF	TGTGCCAGTAACGGGCCGGGACAGGGGAATGAAAAACTGTTTTTT
TRBV12-3/TRBV12-4	TRBJ1-5	NA	NA	CASTGNGNQPQHF	TGTGCCAGCACTGGCAATGGCAATCAGCCCCAGCATTTT
TRBV18	TRBJ1-5	NA	NA	CASSRTPNSNQPQHF	TGTGCCAGCTCACGGACACCTAATAGCAATCAGCCCCAGCATTTT
TRBV7-9	TRBJ1-3	NA	NA	CASSPRGFGNTIYF	TGTGCCAGCAGCCCTAGAGGGTTTGGAAACACCATATATTTT
TRBV14	TRBJ2-3	NA	NA	CASSQDGGAGTDTQYF	TGTGCCAGCAGCCAAGATGGCGGGGCCGGCACAGATACGCAGTATTTT
TRBV10-3	TRBJ2-3	once	TRBD2	CAIRGRGGSDTQYF	TGTGCCATCAGGGGACGGGGGGGTTCAGATACGCAGTATTTT
TRBV6-5	TRBJ2-1	NA	TRBD2	CASKLAGGYNEQFF	TGTGCCAGCAAACTAGCGGGGGGATACAATGAGCAGTTCTTC
TRBV5-1	TRBJ1-1	few	NA	CASSSHGGTEAFF	TGCGCCAGCAGCTCACACGGGGGCACTGAAGCTTTCTTT
TRBV2	TRBJ1-1	NA	NA	CASRRTEIEAFF	TGTGCCAGCAGGCGAACAGAGATTGAAGCTTTCTTT
TRBV30	TRBJ1-2	NA	NA	CAWSYLENYGYTF	TGTGCCTGGAGTTACTTAGAGAACTATGGCTACACCTTC
TRBV19	TRBJ1-2	NA	NA	CASSIGHGVNYGYTF	TGTGCCAGTAGTATAGGGCACGGAGTTAACTATGGCTACACCTTC
TRBV30	TRBJ1-2	NA	NA	CAGALLRYTF	TGTGCCGGAGCTCTTCTGCGCTACACCTTC
TRBV6-6	TRBJ1-5	NA	NA	CASSSLNQPQHF	TGTGCCAGCAGTTCCCTCAATCAGCCCCAGCATTTT
TRBV4-1	TRBJ2-3	NA	TRBD2	CASSQDQRGVDTQYF	TGCGCCAGCAGCCAAGACCAGCGGGGGGTGGATACGCAGTATTTT
TRBV11-1	TRBJ2-5	once	TRBD1	CASSPGQGAYETQYF	TGTGCCAGCAGCCCCGGACAGGGGGCTTACGAGACCCAGTACTTC
TRBV10-1	TRBJ2-2	NA	TRBD1	CASTEGQSNTGELFF	TGCGCCAGCACCGAGGGACAGTCGAACACCGGGGAGCTGTTTTTT
TRBV7-9	TRBJ1-4	NA	NA	CASSPIRQAEKLFF	TGTGCCAGCAGTCCTATCAGACAGGCTGAAAAACTGTTTTTT
TRBV12-3/TRBV12-4	TRBJ2-3	NA	NA	CASSPNTDTQYF	TGTGCCAGCAGCCCTAACACAGATACGCAGTATTTT
TRBV7-3	TRBJ2-1	NA	NA	CASSVERQGYEQFF	TGTGCCAGCAGTGTCGAGAGGCAGGGCTATGAGCAGTTCTTC
TRBV30	TRBJ2-6	NA	TRBD1	CAWSATGWSGANVLTF	TGTGCCTGGAGCGCGACAGGGTGGTCTGGGGCCAACGTCCTGACTTTC
TRBV5-1	TRBJ1-1	NA	NA	CASSLGARTGNTEAFF	TGCGCCAGTAGCTTGGGGGCTCGGACTGGAAACACTGAAGCTTTCTTT
TRBV7-9	TRBJ2-1	once	TRBD2	CASSFVWPGTSGNEQFF	TGTGCCAGCAGCTTCGTCTGGCCAGGGACTAGCGGGAATGAGCAGTTCTTC
TRBV27	TRBJ2-3	NA	TRBD2	CASSFGRGGTLKTDTQYF	TGTGCCAGCAGTTTCGGGCGCGGGGGGACACTGAAGACAGATACGCAGTATTTT
TRBV10-1	TRBJ2-3	NA	NA	CASSAGGRADTQYF	TGCGCCAGCAGTGCTGGCGGGCGGGCAGATACGCAGTATTTT
TRBV7-9	TRBJ1-5	NA	TRBD1	CASSSYSGQGERQPQHF	TGTGCCAGCAGTTCCTATTCGGGACAGGGGGAGAGGCAGCCCCAGCATTTT
TRBV4-1	TRBJ2-5	NA	TRBD1	CASSPTGYQETQYF	TGCGCCAGCAGCCCGACAGGGTACCAAGAGACCCAGTACTTC
TRBV5-1	TRBJ2-5	NA	NA	CASSLAETQYF	TGCGCCAGCAGCTTGGCGGAGACCCAGTACTTC
TRBV18	TRBJ1-1	NA	TRBD1	CASEPGQGMVAFF	TGTGCCAGCGAACCAGGACAGGGGATGGTAGCTTTCTTT
TRBV27	TRBJ1-2	once	TRBD1	CASRPGQGYGYTF	TGTGCCAGCAGACCCGGACAGGGGTATGGCTACACCTTC
TRBV5-1	TRBJ2-6	NA	NA	CASSPWTASGANVLTF	TGCGCCAGCAGCCCCTGGACAGCCTCTGGGGCCAACGTCCTGACTTTC
TRBV6-1	TRBJ2-3	NA	TRBD2	CASSEARIAGGTTDTQYF	TGTGCCAGCAGTGAAGCTAGAATAGCGGGGGGTACCACAGATACGCAGTATTTT
TRBV30	TRBJ1-5	NA	TRBD1	CAWSGGWDRARGNQPQHF	TGTGCCTGGAGTGGGGGGTGGGACAGGGCGCGTGGCAATCAGCCCCAGCATTTT
TRBV11-2	TRBJ2-7	NA	TRBD1	CASSLLAGTATYEQYF	TGTGCCAGCAGCCTCCTGGCCGGGACAGCTACCTACGAGCAGTACTTC
TRBV6-5	TRBJ2-5	once	TRBD1	CASSFPGTGSETQYF	TGTGCCAGCAGCTTTCCCGGGACAGGGAGCGAGACCCAGTACTTC
TRBV6-6	TRBJ1-2	few	NA	CASSLAQGRSGYGYTF	TGTGCCAGCAGTCTCGCCCAGGGGCGGAGTGGCTATGGCTACACCTTC
TRBV11-2	TRBJ2-7	NA	NA	CASSPSHGTPTYEQYF	TGTGCCAGCAGCCCGTCGCACGGGACTCCAACCTACGAGCAGTACTTC
TRBV5-1	TRBJ1-1	NA	NA	CASSLVRGGNTEAFF	TGCGCCAGCAGCTTGGTTAGGGGTGGGAACACTGAAGCTTTCTTT
TRBV7-2	TRBJ1-5	NA	NA	CASSLGTYSGPQHF	TGTGCCAGCAGCTTGGGGACATACTCAGGGCCCCAGCATTTT
TRBV5-5	TRBJ1-2	NA	NA	CASSQNNRVPNYGYTF	TGTGCCAGCAGCCAAAACAACAGGGTTCCTAACTATGGCTACACCTTC
TRBV19	TRBJ1-2	NA	TRBD1	CASSMHRDSPYGYTF	TGTGCCAGTAGTATGCACCGGGACAGCCCTTATGGCTACACCTTC
TRBV6-5	TRBJ2-7	NA	NA	CASRQRDSYGQYF	TGTGCCAGCAGACAAAGGGACTCCTACGGGCAGTACTTC
TRBV3-1/TRBV3-2	TRBJ2-2	few	TRBD1	CASSFQGAHTGELFF	TGTGCCAGCAGCTTTCAGGGGGCACACACCGGGGAGCTGTTTTTT
TRBV9	TRBJ1-1	once	NA	CASSPLDRRGTEAFF	TGTGCCAGCAGCCCCCTCGACAGGAGAGGCACTGAAGCTTTCTTT
TRBV18	TRBJ2-7	NA	NA	CASLEGSSYEQYF	TGTGCCAGTCTAGAGGGTAGCTCCTACGAGCAGTACTTC